This TCR beta chain was captured by sequencing in a study of blood T cell repertoires in COVID-19. Germline V gene lookup returns CDR1 ENHRY and CDR2 SYGVKD. The junction had 15 bases not matched to a gene; V was cut back by 11 bases and J by 9 bases. This CDR3 has 14 residues. Per the authors' pipeline: Amplification with reference gene primers provided the estimates of nucleated cell counts. TCRdb's table, derived via immunoSEQ multiplex PCR, lists solely in-frame clones and lacks some. Clonal size and the V and J genes are those of that table, whereas D and trimming came from the DNA. Among 200,000 to 250,000 clones, about 85% were seen once, and the ten largest hold around a sixth.

Sequenced material: peripheral blood. The chain combines TRBV10-3 with TRBJ2-1; TRBD2 matches 8 bases. The receptor comes from a woman over 75 with active or convalescent COVID-19. This chain's CDR3 is CALSPGLERGEQFF. CDR3 nucleotide sequence: TGTGCCCTGTCGCCGGGACTAGAGCGCGGTGAGCAGTTCTTC.